Following are 9 T cell receptor beta chains from one sample sequenced in a study of CD8 T cells in Susac syndrome. RNA was extracted with the RNeasy kit, and a quantity of roughly 0.5 to 1 ug was reverse transcribed using random hexamers. TCRdb re-called the immunoSEQ multiplex PCR reads with MiXCR, one entry per CDR3 protein. The repertoire consists of about 140,000 distinct CDR3 sequences, with about 95% occurring once and the leading ten covering over 0.1%. The sequenced sample was CD4+ T cells from PBMCs. The receptors shown here come from a human donor with multiple sclerosis.

The V and J genes are TRBV20-1 and TRBJ2-1, with D perhaps matching TRBD2 (6 bases). Germline CDR1 is DFQATT and CDR2 is SNEGSKA (reference sequence). The germline V and J ends were trimmed by 3 bases and 0 bases, with 12 bases remaining between them. CDR3 length equals 15 residues. This chain's CDR3 is CSASRGASSYNEQFF. CDR3 DNA sequence: TGCAGTGCTAGCCGCGGGGCCAGCTCCTACAATGAGCAGTTCTTC.

The chain couples TRBV24-1 to TRBJ2-1; D assignment may be TRBD1 or TRBD2 (6 bases each). V shed 3 bases and J shed 8 bases, with 22 bases lying between them. The CDR3 spans 17 residues. The V gene's germline CDR1 is KGHDR and CDR2 SFDVKD. The DNA of the CDR3 is TGTGCCACCAGTGATCCCCACGGTGGGGGGCCGATAGATGAGCAGTTCTTC. Translating gives CATSDPHGGGPIDEQFF.

This chain joins TRBV30 and TRBJ1-5, with unresolved D. V was pared by 3 bases and J by 6 bases, with 12 bases between. This CDR3 region has 13 residues. CDR1 and CDR2 (germline): GTSNPN, SVGIG (reference sequence). The CDR3 loop reads CAWRREGGQPQHF. CDR3 coding DNA: TGTGCCTGGAGGAGGGAGGGCGGTCAGCCCCAGCATTTT.

The CDR3 is CASSVFHVSSYNEQFF. The CDR3 nucleotides read TGTGCCAGCAGCGTTTTTCACGTGAGCTCCTACAATGAGCAGTTCTTC. This chain links TRBV9 with TRBJ2-1; no reliable D call. The CDR3 length is 16 residues. V lost 2 bases, J lost 0 bases, and 12 bases lay in between. Germline V gene sequence: CDR1 SGDLS, CDR2 YYNGEE.

The rearrangement uses TRBV12-3 or TRBV12-4 and TRBJ2-3; TRBD2 is a possible D gene (6 bases). There are 14 residues in the CDR3. Trimming removed 7 bases from V and 0 bases from J, with 11 bases in between. The CDR3, as DNA: TGTGCCAGCATAACCGGGACTAGCACAGATACGCAGTATTTT. It translates to CASITGTSTDTQYF.

This chain links TRBV3-1 with TRBJ2-5; 11 bases match TRBD2. V shed 1 base and J 4 bases; nucleotides not matched to a gene: 5. Germline CDR1 reads LGHDT; CDR2 reads YNNKEL (reference sequence). The CDR3 contains 16 residues. CDR3: CASSQAGLAGRETQYF. In nucleotides, the CDR3 is TGTGCCAGCAGCCAAGCAGGACTAGCGGGTCGAGAGACCCAGTACTTC.

The chain couples TRBV30 to TRBJ1-6; 7 bases align to TRBD1. The CDR3 is made up of 12 amino acids. After removal of 4 bases from V and 7 bases from J, the junction contained 1 base not matched to a gene. From germline, CDR1 is GTSNPN and CDR2 SVGIG (reference sequence). The CDR3 region is CAWTGQNSPLHF. The CDR3 coding sequence is TGTGCCTGGACGGGACAGAATTCACCCCTCCACTTT.

The chain uses TRBV20-1 and TRBJ2-5; 8 positions agree with TRBD1. The CDR3 spans 10 residues. Germline trimming cut 3 bases from V and 13 bases from J; bases unmatched to any gene: 4. Germline V gene sequence: CDR1 DFQATT, CDR2 SNEGSKA (reference sequence). CDR3 bases: TGCAGTGCTAGCAGACAGGGGCCGTACTTC. Amino acid sequence: CSASRQGPYF.

The chain couples TRBV24-1 to TRBJ2-5; 8 bases align to TRBD2. The germline V gene encodes CDR1 KGHDR and CDR2 SFDVKD. CDR3 length: 17 amino acids. V shed 5 bases and J 5 bases; nucleotides not matched to a gene: 15. The CDR3 nucleotides read TGTGCCACCAGTGTCTATTGGCCGGGACTAGGGGCGGAGACCCAGTACTTC. Translated: CATSVYWPGLGAETQYF.